One T cell receptor (beta chain) is described in this entry. This clonotype was counted only a few times. Its binding antigen is unknown. One base away there is no much larger clone; base qualities are not given. This record belongs to a study of early T cells in non-severe SARS-CoV-2 infection (dated by TCRdb to about 2021). As for the study more broadly: Because TCR sequencing was done on bulk RNA from unsorted whole blood, the alpha and beta chains could not be paired.

General conclusions and limits of the study: Matching against VDJdb was skewed toward anti-spike CD8 responses, likely underestimated virus-specific expansions, and missed private and CD4 specificities.

The V and J ends are trimmed by 0 bases and 1 base, leaving 10 bases between them. The CDR3, from cysteine to phenylalanine, totals 16 residues. CDR3 DNA is the only sequence kept; it has 48 bases, read in frame from the first base. The germline V gene encodes CDR1 SGHVS and CDR2 FQNEAQ. A case-control design nested within a healthcare worker cohort in London, UK, was used, with weekly nasopharyngeal swab PCR tests and blood sampling performed. Between 23 and 31 March 2020, the week of the UK lockdown, healthcare workers were enrolled and then followed up weekly for as long as 16 weeks. Library method: 5' RACE. The listed sequencing device is NextSeq 500. The TCR library protocol attached unique molecular identifiers to individual cDNA molecules to correct for sequencing error and PCR bias. Both TCR alpha and beta chains were sequenced, and tight co-correlation was observed between alpha and beta sequence abundances in each sample. In the source study's methods: Decombinator V4 was used to annotate TCR sequences for V gene, J gene and CDR3. Expanded TCRs were defined as changing significantly between any two time points under a Poisson model with p below 0.0001. TCR abundances were normalised to the total number of TCRs sequenced per sample and were expressed as counts per million. MAIT TCRs were defined by TRAV1-2 paired with TRAJ12, TRAJ20 or TRAJ33, and iNKT TCRs by TRAV10 paired with TRAJ18. VDJdb, accessed 1 November 2021, was searched for CMV, EBV and SARS-CoV-2 annotated TCRs, with TCRs annotated for multiple antigens excluded. Using fastp at Q25 and MiXCR, TCRdb reprocessed the public reads and kept productive beta chains. Entries that share a CDR3 protein sequence are merged under the most common genes and DNA. Here the V and J calls rest on TCRdb's processing, not on the authors' analysis. The sample table records tens of thousands of distinct CDR3 sequences; approximately 13% of these occur just once. The ten largest clones take up 5.2% of the sample.

This receptor was taken from an adult who was a healthcare worker with PCR-confirmed SARS-CoV-2 infection or an uninfected control (not recorded which). The chain was built from TRBV7-8 and TRBJ2-1, with the D gene not clear enough to name. Sequencing input: whole blood. The DNA reads as follows: TGTGCCAGCAGCTTAGCGCTCAGTAAGTCCTACAATGAGCAGTTCTTC. It codes for CASSLALSKSYNEQFF.